This TCR beta chain stems from a study of blood T cell repertoires in COVID-19. As processed by the authors: Using reference gene primer amplification, nucleated cell counts were estimated. Generated by immunoSEQ multiplex PCR, the TCRdb table keeps only in-frame clones and is missing some. V and J calls and clone size are given by that table; D and trimming were obtained from the DNA. Among 150,000 or so clones listed, roughly 84% were seen once. CDR3 size: 12 residues. The germline V gene encodes CDR1 LGHDT and CDR2 YNNKEL (reference sequence). V gave up 2 bases and J gave up 9 bases, with 8 bases separating them. The participants were between roughly 18 and 89 years old and came from 20 to 30 US areas. Participants had their cohort set by participant-reported clinical history.

J is TRBJ2-4 and V is TRBV3-1 (or the pseudogene TRBV3-2); D is undetermined. The sequencing input was PBMCs or T cells enriched from blood (not recorded which). This sequence originates from a woman aged 60-75 years who had recovered from COVID-19. The CDR3 region has the DNA TGTGCCAGCAGCCAAAGCCCCCTCATTCAGTACTTC. Its protein product is CASSQSPLIQYF.